This T cell receptor beta chain came from a study of blood T cell repertoires in COVID-19. The germline V gene encodes CDR1 SGHTA and CDR2 FQGTGA. The CDR3 is 16 amino acids. Trimming pared 4 bases from V and 0 bases from J, leaving 10 bases between. The repertoire was sequenced with immunoSEQ multiplex PCR; TCRdb's copy has only in-frame clones and lacks some. The repertoire holds 250,000 or so clones, approximately 86% seen once, with about 8.8% in the top ten. This sequence was found in a man aged 40-55 years with active or convalescent COVID-19. The chain couples TRBV7-3 to TRBJ2-6; D gene unclear. Input material: peripheral blood. The CDR3 nucleotides are TGTGCCAGCAGCTCATACAGTCTCTCTGGGGCCAACGTCCTGACTTTC. Its protein is CASSSYSLSGANVLTF. Full variable domain (missing parts from reference TRBV7-3 and TRBJ2-6): GAGVSQTPSNKVTEKGKYVELRCDPISGHTALYWYRQSLGQGPEFLIYFQGTGAADDSGLPNDRFFAVRPEGSVSTLKIQRTERGDSAVYLCASSSYSLSGANVLTFGAGSRLTVL.